Listed below are T cell receptor beta chains from one sample, sequenced in a study of shared clonotypes between healthy human individuals. The assay was immunoSEQ multiplex PCR, and TCRdb's table has in-frame clones only and misses some. The table shows over a million clones, with roughly 96% occurring only once. The sample taken for sequencing was naive CD4+ T cells sorted from blood. These receptor sequences come from a man under 40 in good health. CDR3s leave out the opening cysteine and the closing phenylalanine or tryptophan.

j_call: TRBJ1-2
v_call: TRBV9
cdr3_aa: ASSVATANYGYT

j_call: TRBJ1-4
v_call: TRBV5-1
cdr3_aa: ASSPGGEKLF

j_call: TRBJ2-7
v_call: TRBV5-6
cdr3_aa: ASSLLGQGIYEQY

j_call: TRBJ1-1
v_call: TRBV29-1
cdr3_aa: SVGLLRSDTEAF

j_call: TRBJ1-5
v_call: TRBV14
cdr3_aa: ASSPQGNQPQH

j_call: TRBJ2-7
v_call: TRBV28
cdr3_aa: ASSLVGFSYEQY

j_call: TRBJ2-2
v_call: TRBV28
cdr3_aa: ATVDSGELF

j_call: TRBJ1-5
v_call: TRBV28
cdr3_aa: ASNQVVGQPQH

j_call: TRBJ1-4
v_call: TRBV19
cdr3_aa: ASSRRGQVLEEKLF

j_call: TRBJ1-5
v_call: TRBV19
cdr3_aa: ASKHPGQQNQPQH

j_call: TRBJ2-3
v_call: TRBV29-1
cdr3_aa: SVGHSLDTQY

j_call: TRBJ1-1
v_call: TRBV6-6
cdr3_aa: ASSQIQGNTEAF

j_call: TRBJ1-4
v_call: TRBV5-1
cdr3_aa: ASSIDRNPNEKLF

j_call: TRBJ2-1
v_call: TRBV27
cdr3_aa: ASSPLAGVVYNEQF

j_call: TRBJ2-7
v_call: TRBV11-2
cdr3_aa: ASSLTGGLSYEQY

j_call: TRBJ2-1
v_call: TRBV2
cdr3_aa: ASSVGGVGYNEQF

j_call: TRBJ1-4
v_call: TRBV5-4
cdr3_aa: ASSQGQDYGKLF

j_call: TRBJ2-3
v_call: TRBV21-1
cdr3_aa: ASSTRRLAGGTDTQY